There are a few counts of the clone carrying this T cell receptor beta chain. The antigen is undetermined. The sample is drawn from a study of response to subunit inactivated influenza vaccine. Findings of the study overall: The authors put forward the suggestion that each seasonal influenza vaccination may bring in only a limited number of new T cells.

One entry per CDR3 protein results from TCRdb running MiXCR on the RT-PCR reads. Counted here are approximately 530,000 distinct CDR3 sequences, 10% to 15% occurring once; the ten biggest clones make up around 13%. Per germline, CDR1 MNHEY and CDR2 SVGAGI. V lost 0 bases, J lost 0 bases, and 2 bases stayed unmatched. This CDR3 contains 16 residues. The chain carries TRBV6-5 and TRBJ2-5, with 9 bases fitting TRBD1. Specimen: PBMCs from blood, collected 40 to 50 days after vaccination. This clonotype was obtained from a man aged 45-60 years who received an inactivated influenza vaccine. The CDR3: CASSYSGTGNQETQYF. DNA for the CDR3: TGTGCCAGCAGTTACTCTGGGACAGGGAACCAAGAGACCCAGTACTTC.